This TCR beta chain came from a study of CD8 T cells in ankylosing spondylitis. Overall study findings and caveats: Earlier literature documents some of the motif variants in reactive arthritis synovial fluid and blood. As reported, disease-linked clones showed significant enrichment in matched ankylosing spondylitis synovial fluid. There was a TCR beta motif, made of several highly homologous variants, that appeared characteristic of ankylosing spondylitis blood.

The CDR3 sequence is 14 residues long. Germline V gene sequence: CDR1 SGHTA, CDR2 FQGNSA. Trimming pared 0 bases from V and 6 bases from J, leaving 8 bases between. This clonotype was seen at least ten times. Antigen unknown. Making use of molecular barcodes, quantitative 5'-RACE generated TCR beta libraries. TCRdb used MiXCR to reprocess the 5' RACE reads, holding one entry per CDR3 protein. The sample has about 440,000 distinct CDR3 sequences, 15% to 20% seen once. The sequence derives from a male donor with ankylosing spondylitis. The chain uses TRBV7-2 and TRBJ2-2, with D possibly being TRBD1 (6 bases). Sequencing input: blood, either unsorted or a sorted T cell fraction (not recorded which). CDR3 nucleotide sequence: TGTGCCAGCAGCTTAGCGCCAGGGGCCGGGGAGCTGTTTTTT. It yields the protein CASSLAPGAGELFF.